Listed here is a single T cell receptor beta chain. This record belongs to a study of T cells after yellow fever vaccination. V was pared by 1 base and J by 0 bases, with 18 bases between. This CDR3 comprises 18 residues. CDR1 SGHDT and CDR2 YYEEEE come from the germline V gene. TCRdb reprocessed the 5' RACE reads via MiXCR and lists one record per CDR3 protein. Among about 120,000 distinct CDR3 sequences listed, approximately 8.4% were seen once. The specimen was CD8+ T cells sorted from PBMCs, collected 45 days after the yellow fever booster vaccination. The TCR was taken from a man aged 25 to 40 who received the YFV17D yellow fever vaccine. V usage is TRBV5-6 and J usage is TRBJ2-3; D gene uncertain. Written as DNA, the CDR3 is TGTGCCAGCAGCTTGTTTAGCTCGTGGGCAGAGAGCACAGATACGCAGTATTTT. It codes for CASSLFSSWAESTDTQYF.